A selection of T cell receptor beta chains follows, all from one sample in a study of a mutant IDH1 vaccine in newly diagnosed glioma. Sequenced by immunoSEQ multiplex PCR; TCRdb stores in-frame clones only, minus some. The table records about 56,000 clones, over 70% of them present only once. Their target antigens are unknown. Source: PBMCs, taken from a glioma patient whose treatment included an IDH1 peptide vaccine. These receptors were collected from a man between 50 and 59 years old with glioma. Both conserved end residues are part of each CDR3. D genes are given only for firm matches. Size is omitted from some rows. Given values are once, few, many or a class for expanded clones.

d_gene,abundance,j_gene,v_gene,CDR3nt,CDR3aa
-,once,TRBJ1-1,TRBV6-6,TGTGCCAGCAGTTTCCGCAACACTGAAGCTTTCTTT,CASSFRNTEAFF
-,once,TRBJ2-7,TRBV7-2,TGTGCCAGCAGCCCGCCTAGCGTATACGAGCAGTACTTC,CASSPPSVYEQYF
TRBD1,-,TRBJ2-5,TRBV27,TGTGCCAGCAGCCAGGACAGGGGGCGGTGGGAGACCCAGTACTTC,CASSQDRGRWETQYF
TRBD1,-,TRBJ1-1,TRBV29-1,TGCAGTCCCTGGACAGGGGCCCAAGTTGGAGCTTTCTTT,CSPWTGAQVGAFF
-,-,TRBJ2-7,TRBV7-9,TGTGCCAGCAGTCTTAACCCGGGTACCTACGAGCAGTACTTC,CASSLNPGTYEQYF
-,-,TRBJ2-7,TRBV28,TGTGCCAGCAGTCCCTCGAGGGGGAGCTCCTACGAGCAGTACTTC,CASSPSRGSSYEQYF
-,-,TRBJ1-4,TRBV19,TGTGCCAGTAGTATAAATAGAGATAATGAAAAACTGTTTTTT,CASSINRDNEKLFF
-,-,TRBJ1-5,TRBV25-1,TGTGCCAGCAGTGTAAGGGGGGGACATAGCAATCAGCCCCAGCATTTT,CASSVRGGHSNQPQHF
TRBD1,-,TRBJ2-7,TRBV5-5,TGTGCCAGCAGCTCCGTCGGGACAGGGGCCTCCTACGAGCAGTACTTC,CASSSVGTGASYEQYF
-,-,TRBJ1-3,TRBV4-2,TGTGCCAGCAGCCAAGACATTCGGGAGGGTGGCGCTGGAAACACCATATATTTT,CASSQDIREGGAGNTIYF
TRBD2,-,TRBJ2-2,TRBV7-9,TGTGCCAGCAGCTTGAGACAGCGGGAAACCGGGGAGCTGTTTTTT,CASSLRQRETGELFF
TRBD1,-,TRBJ1-2,TRBV4-1,TGCGCCAGCAGCCAAGATCGACAGGGCTCCTATGGCTACACCTTC,CASSQDRQGSYGYTF
-,-,TRBJ2-1,TRBV2,TGTGCCAGCAGTGCGAGGGTTGGAGAGCAGTTCTTC,CASSARVGEQFF
-,-,TRBJ1-2,TRBV6-6,TGTGCCAGCAGTCCCGATCGACTATTTAGAAGCTATGGCTACACCTTC,CASSPDRLFRSYGYTF
-,-,TRBJ2-5,TRBV4-2,TGTGCCAGCAGCCAAGATTTGGAGACCCAGTACTTC,CASSQDLETQYF
-,-,TRBJ1-1,TRBV25-1,TGTGCCAGCAGTGAATACACAGGGAACACTGAAGCTTTCTTT,CASSEYTGNTEAFF
-,few,TRBJ1-5,TRBV5-6,TGTGCCAGCAGCATCCTCAATCAGCCCCAGCATTTT,CASSILNQPQHF
-,-,TRBJ1-2,TRBV7-2,TGTGCCAGCAAAACAGGGATGGACTATGGCTACACCTTC,CASKTGMDYGYTF
-,-,TRBJ1-5,TRBV6-4,TGTGCCAGCACCCGAGGTGATAGCAATCAGCCCCAGCATTTT,CASTRGDSNQPQHF
-,few,TRBJ1-1,TRBV18,TGTGCCAGCTCACCACCCGGCGGGGGTGACACTGAAGCTTTCTTT,CASSPPGGGDTEAFF
TRBD1,-,TRBJ2-5,TRBV29-1,TGCAGCGTCGGGGACAGGGACGAGACCCAGTACTTC,CSVGDRDETQYF
-,-,TRBJ1-6,TRBV4-1,TGCGCCAGCAGCCAAGCCGCGTCACCCCTCCACTTT,CASSQAASPLHF
TRBD1,-,TRBJ2-3,TRBV29-1,TGCAGCGTTCCCCCGACAGGGGGGGGGACAGATACGCAGTATTTT,CSVPPTGGGTDTQYF
-,-,TRBJ1-4,TRBV19,TGTGCCAGTAGTATGGACGGGGTTAATGAAAAACTGTTTTTT,CASSMDGVNEKLFF
TRBD1,-,TRBJ2-7,TRBV5-1,TGCGCCAGCAGCACCGGTCAGGGGGCCTACGAGCAGTACTTC,CASSTGQGAYEQYF
TRBD1,-,TRBJ2-3,TRBV5-1,TGCGCCAGCAGCCTGGGACAGGGAGCCGCAGATACGCAGTATTTT,CASSLGQGAADTQYF
-,-,TRBJ2-1,TRBV4-2,TGTGCCAGCAGCCAAGTGGGAAGAGCCGACAATGAGCAGTTCTTC,CASSQVGRADNEQFF
TRBD1,-,TRBJ2-7,TRBV5-4,TGTGCCAGCAGCTCCGGGACAGGGGGCAACTACGAGCAGTACTTC,CASSSGTGGNYEQYF
-,-,TRBJ2-3,TRBV7-9,TGTGCCAGCAGCTTATTGAGGTCAGATACGCAGTATTTT,CASSLLRSDTQYF
-,few,TRBJ1-1,TRBV5-4,TGTGCCAGCAGGGTGAGGGCAAACACTGAAGCTTTCTTT,CASRVRANTEAFF
TRBD1,-,TRBJ1-1,TRBV5-1,TGCGCCAGCAGCCTGGCTGTCGGACAGGGTTTGGACACTGAAGCTTTCTTT,CASSLAVGQGLDTEAFF
-,few,TRBJ2-1,TRBV5-4,TGTGCCAGCAGCCTCACAACTCAGGCCCATGAGCAGTTCTTC,CASSLTTQAHEQFF
TRBD1,-,TRBJ1-5,TRBV5-6,TGTGCCAGCAGCTATGGACAGGGGAATCAGCCCCAGCATTTT,CASSYGQGNQPQHF
TRBD1,-,TRBJ1-6,TRBV30,TGTGCCTGGAGTCGGGACAGTGAGGGAGGTTCACCCCTCCACTTT,CAWSRDSEGGSPLHF
TRBD1,-,TRBJ1-3,TRBV5-1,TGCGCCAGCAGTTCCGGGACAGGGCTCAACACCATATATTTT,CASSSGTGLNTIYF
-,-,TRBJ2-3,TRBV13,TGTGCCAGCAGCCCAGCGTCAGATACGCAGTATTTT,CASSPASDTQYF
TRBD1,-,TRBJ2-1,TRBV25-1,TGTGCCAGCAGTGAGGCCGGGACAGGGGCATATGAGCAGTTCTTC,CASSEAGTGAYEQFF
-,-,TRBJ1-2,TRBV27,TGTGCCAGCGCTCCAGGGGCCATCTATGGCTACACCTTC,CASAPGAIYGYTF
-,-,TRBJ2-2,TRBV7-3,TGTGCCAGCAGCTTAACCGGGACTTTGAACACCGGGGAGCTGTTTTTT,CASSLTGTLNTGELFF
TRBD1,-,TRBJ1-2,TRBV9,TGTGCCAGCAGCGCCGGACAGGGATGGCGCTATGGCTACACCTTC,CASSAGQGWRYGYTF
TRBD1,-,TRBJ2-5,TRBV27,TGTGCCAGCAGTCCGAGGACAGGGGGCGGAGAGACCCAGTACTTC,CASSPRTGGGETQYF
TRBD1,-,TRBJ2-7,TRBV6-5,TGTGCCAGCAGTTACAGCCAGGGGGCTCCCTACGAGCAGTACTTC,CASSYSQGAPYEQYF
TRBD1,-,TRBJ2-5,TRBV28,TGTGCCAGCAGTATTACCGGGACAGGGGGGGGGACCCAGTACTTC,CASSITGTGGGTQYF
TRBD1,few,TRBJ1-1,TRBV6-5,TGTGCCAGCAGACAGGGGTACAACACTGAAGCTTTCTTT,CASRQGYNTEAFF
-,-,TRBJ1-1,TRBV6-5,TGTGCCAGCAGACGACATAAGAACACTGAAGCTTTCTTT,CASRRHKNTEAFF
-,once,TRBJ2-7,TRBV7-8,TGTGCCAGCAGCCCGGTGTCAACGGGGCTCTTGGAGCAGTACTTC,CASSPVSTGLLEQYF
TRBD1,-,TRBJ1-2,TRBV6-6,TGTGCCAGCAGTGGCCGGGACAGGGTCGAAGGCTACACCTTC,CASSGRDRVEGYTF
-,-,TRBJ1-5,TRBV7-9,TGTGCCAGCAGCTTATTCAACCAGCCCCAGCATTTT,CASSLFNQPQHF